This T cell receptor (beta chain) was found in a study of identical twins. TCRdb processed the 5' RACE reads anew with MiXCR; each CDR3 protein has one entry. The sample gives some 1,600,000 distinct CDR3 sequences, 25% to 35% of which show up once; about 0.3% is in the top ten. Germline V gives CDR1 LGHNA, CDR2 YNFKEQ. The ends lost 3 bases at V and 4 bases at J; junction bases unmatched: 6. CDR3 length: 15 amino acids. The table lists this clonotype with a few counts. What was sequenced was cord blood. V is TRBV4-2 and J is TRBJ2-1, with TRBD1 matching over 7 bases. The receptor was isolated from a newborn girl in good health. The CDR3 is CASSHQGQYYNEQFF. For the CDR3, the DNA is TGTGCCAGCAGCCACCAGGGACAGTATTACAATGAGCAGTTCTTC.